This record looks at one TCR beta chain sequence and its context. Its antigen is as yet unknown. The CDR3 sequence is 15 residues long. From germline, CDR1 is WNHNN and CDR2 SYGVQD (reference sequence). The ends lost 3 bases at V and 7 bases at J; junction bases unmatched: 8. The entry originates in a study of graft-versus-host responses after intestinal transplantation. The table came from immunoSEQ multiplex PCR; TCRdb's copy has only in-frame clones and leaves some out. The sample records fewer than 150,000 clones, 90% to 95% being singletons. Sequences were derived from unstimulated CD4+ T cells sorted from spleen or lymph node cells, sampled before intestinal transplant. This chain links TRBV10-1 with TRBJ2-1; 8 bases line up with TRBD2. The clonotype was recovered from a human donor who received an intestinal transplant. The CDR3 DNA reads TGCGCCAGCAGTGAAGGCGGGGGGCCGGGGAATGAGCAGTTCTTC. This translates into CASSEGGGPGNEQFF.